This TCR beta chain was profiled in a study of blood T cell repertoires in COVID-19. Study-wide context: Specimens from acute and convalescent COVID-19 originated in the United States, Italy and Spain.

This clone was found a few times. The CDR3 totals 14 residues. The germline CDR1 and CDR2 sequences are MDHEN and SYDVKM. Trimming cost V 2 bases and J 7 bases; bases outside gene matches: 7. Source study methods: The assay estimated nucleated cells by amplifying reference gene primers. Profiling relied on immunoSEQ multiplex PCR, and the TCRdb table lists in-frame clones only, not all of them. V, J and clone size were drawn from that table, and D and trimming were deduced from the DNA. The sample carries fewer than 150,000 clones, 77% recorded once. This clonotype was obtained from a man older than 75 with acute or convalescent COVID-19. The sequenced sample consisted of peripheral blood. The rearrangement links TRBV28 to TRBJ1-2, with 7 bases lining up with TRBD1. The CDR3 region has the DNA TGTGCCAGCAGTTTACCAGGGGGAGGTAGTGGCTACACCTTC. Protein product: CASSLPGGGSGYTF.